The 8 T cell receptor beta chains below were found in one sample sequenced in a study of yellow fever vaccine responses in identical twins. Each CDR3 protein gets one entry after TCRdb re-called the RT-PCR reads with MiXCR. The sample includes under 25,000 distinct CDR3 sequences, around three quarters of them seen just once. The sample was T cells from blood (PBMCs), unsorted or a sorted subset (not recorded which), taken before or after yellow fever vaccination (not recorded which). The receptor set was obtained from a woman in her late teens or twenties who received the yellow fever vaccine.

The V call is TRBV29-1, the J call TRBJ1-1; 7 positions agree with TRBD1. The CDR3 has 14 residues. CDR1 is SQVTM, CDR2 ANQGSEA, per germline. V dropped 3 bases and J dropped 5; count of bases not matched to a gene: 9. CDR3 residues: CSVDKVQGGTEAFF. The DNA of the CDR3 is TGCAGCGTTGATAAAGTCCAGGGGGGAACTGAAGCTTTCTTT.

The rearrangement uses TRBV18 and TRBJ2-1; maybe TRBD1 (6 bases). The CDR3 runs to 15 residues. Germline values: CDR1 KGHSH, CDR2 LQKENI. With 4 bases removed from V and 4 bases from J, the gap between germline ends came to 14 bases. CDR3 loop: CASSLMDSSYNEQFF. For the CDR3, the DNA is TGTGCCAGCTCACTAATGGACAGTTCATACAATGAGCAGTTCTTC.

V gene TRBV5-5 combines with J gene TRBJ2-1, with 8 bases matching TRBD2. The CDR3 covers 16 residues. Germline V CDR1 and CDR2: SGHKS, YYEKEE (reference sequence). V lost 4 bases and J lost 7; bases outside the gene matches: 13. The chain's CDR3 is CASSQVEAGVRNEQFF. CDR3 bases: TGTGCCAGCAGCCAAGTAGAAGCGGGAGTTAGGAATGAGCAGTTCTTC.

This chain joins TRBV11-1 and TRBJ2-5; D perhaps matches TRBD2 (6 bases). Looked up from germline, CDR1 is SGHAT and CDR2 is FQDESV (reference sequence). This CDR3 has 13 residues. V dropped 5 bases and J dropped 3 bases, with 10 bases sitting between them. The CDR3 region has the DNA TGTGCCAGCAGCCCTTGGGGGGAAGAGACCCAGTACTTC. Translation gives CASSPWGEETQYF. Drawing the rest from reference TRBV11-1 and TRBJ2-5, the complete variable domain is EAEVAQSPRYKITEKSQAVAFWCDPISGHATLYWYRQILGQGPELLVQFQDESVVDDSQLPKDRFSAERLKGVDSTLKIQPAELGDSAMYLCASSPWGEETQYFGPGTRLLVL.

The chain employs TRBV2 and TRBJ2-7, with D perhaps assigned TRBD1 or TRBD2 (5 bases each). Germline values: CDR1 SNHLY, CDR2 FYNNEI. V was cut by 6 bases and J by 5 bases, with 17 bases left in between. The CDR3 length is 14 residues. The CDR3 coding sequence is TGTGCCAGCAGCCCGGGACCCCGGGACCACGAGCAGTACGTC. Amino acids: CASSPGPRDHEQYV.

For this clonotype: Compared with germline, one end of the junction differs, possibly owing to a read error. The chain recombines TRBV5-1 with TRBJ2-1; D might be TRBD1 or TRBD2, each matching 6 bases. The CDR3 is 14 residues long. Germline assignment: CDR1 SGHRS and CDR2 YFSETQ. The CDR3 spells CASSGPGAYNEQSF. In nucleotides, the CDR3 is TGCGCCAGCAGTGGTCCGGGGGCCTACAATGAGCAGTCCTTC.

This clonotype has more than one count but fewer than ten. The chain uses TRBV11-1 and TRBJ2-1; 8 bases fit TRBD2. The CDR3 is made up of 16 amino acids. Trimming removed 5 bases from V and 5 bases from J; junction bases left unmatched: 11. Germline CDR1 reads SGHAT; CDR2 reads FQDESV (reference sequence). CDR3: CASSLLREGLDNEQFF. Written as DNA, the CDR3 is TGTGCCAGCAGCCTACTCCGGGAGGGCCTTGACAATGAGCAGTTCTTC.

V usage is TRBV5-1 and J usage is TRBJ2-7; possibly TRBD2 for D (5 bases). V lost 7 bases, J lost 4 bases, and 15 bases lay in between. Per the germline V gene, CDR1 is SGHRS and CDR2 is YFSETQ. This CDR3 is built from 13 residues. Here the CDR3 DNA reads TGCGCCAGCGCGACACGGGATGGGTACGAGCAGTACTTC. Amino acid sequence: CASATRDGYEQYF.